This T cell receptor beta chain was profiled in a study of cytomegalovirus exposure and HLA in healthy donors. As for the study in general: As an earlier analysis found, around 200 million T cells yielded approximately 100 million unique TCR beta sequences.

The CDR3 contains 13 residues. Trimming stripped 4 bases from V and 2 bases from J, with 9 bases between. Germline V gene lookup returns CDR1 SGHRS and CDR2 YFSETQ. Primers: 60 Vbeta forward and 13 Jbeta reverse. Profiled with immunoSEQ multiplex PCR; TCRdb holds only in-frame clones, not every one. The table includes under 150,000 clones, roughly 83% detected once. About this clone: Its antigen remains unknown.

Study conclusions and caveats: A later analysis reportedly identified an Asian-associated ancestry cluster as carrying fewer N-insertions than the roughly 700-donor mean. Data from an earlier analysis indicated that most TCR beta V segments were productive either about 90% or about 30% of the time. Later analysis demonstrated an association between a missense DCLRE1C variant and TCR beta V- and J-gene trimming.

The chain combines TRBV5-1 with TRBJ2-5; D unclear. This TCR was recovered from a girl aged 2 to 10 in good health and CMV-seronegative. Material: PBMCs. CDR3 in DNA: TGCGCCAGCAGCCCCCTCCTGCAAGAGACCCAGTACTTC. Its translation: CASSPLLQETQYF.